This T cell receptor (beta chain) emerged from a study of post-analysis software for immune sequencing data. Note on this clonotype: What it binds is not known.

The J segment lost 8 bases and the V segment lost 3 bases, leaving 9 bases of the junction unmatched. The CDR3 is 14 amino acids. Germline assignment: CDR1 MDHEN and CDR2 SYDVKM. The library was made from cDNA and included unique molecular identifiers. A single record per CDR3 protein comes from TCRdb applying MiXCR to the PCR reads. Of 750,000 to 950,000 distinct CDR3 sequences listed, approximately 50% are singletons. Study-wide results and caveats: About 5 TRBV segments were more frequent in patients than controls; TRBV5-6, TRBV5-1 and TRBV20-1 belonged to this group.

The chain links TRBV28 to TRBJ1-2; 7 positions agree with TRBD1. Specimen: blood. The clonotype originates from a girl aged 10-17 years with multiple sclerosis. The CDR3 sequence is CASSLREGGEGYTF. CDR3 DNA: TGTGCCAGCAGTTTGCGGGAAGGGGGCGAGGGCTACACCTTC.